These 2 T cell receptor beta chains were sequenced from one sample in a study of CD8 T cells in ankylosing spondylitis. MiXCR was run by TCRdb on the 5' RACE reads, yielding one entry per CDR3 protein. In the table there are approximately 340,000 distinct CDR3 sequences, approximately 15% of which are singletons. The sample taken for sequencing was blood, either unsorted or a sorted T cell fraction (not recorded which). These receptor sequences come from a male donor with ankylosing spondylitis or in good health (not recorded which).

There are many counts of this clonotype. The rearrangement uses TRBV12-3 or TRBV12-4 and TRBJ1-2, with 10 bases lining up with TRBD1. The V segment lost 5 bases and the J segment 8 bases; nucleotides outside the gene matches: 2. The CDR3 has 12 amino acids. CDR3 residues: CASSGQGEGYTF. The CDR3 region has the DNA TGTGCCAGCAGTGGACAGGGGGAGGGCTACACCTTC.

The CDR3 coding sequence is TGCGCCAGCAGTTTAAAGACAGGGCACTCTGGAAACACCATATATTTT. This translates into CASSLKTGHSGNTIYF. This chain uses TRBV5-1 with TRBJ1-3; 7 nucleotides line up with TRBD1. V lost 5 bases, J lost 0 bases, and 8 bases stayed unmatched. The germline V gene has CDR1 SGHRS and CDR2 YFSETQ. There are 16 residues in the CDR3.